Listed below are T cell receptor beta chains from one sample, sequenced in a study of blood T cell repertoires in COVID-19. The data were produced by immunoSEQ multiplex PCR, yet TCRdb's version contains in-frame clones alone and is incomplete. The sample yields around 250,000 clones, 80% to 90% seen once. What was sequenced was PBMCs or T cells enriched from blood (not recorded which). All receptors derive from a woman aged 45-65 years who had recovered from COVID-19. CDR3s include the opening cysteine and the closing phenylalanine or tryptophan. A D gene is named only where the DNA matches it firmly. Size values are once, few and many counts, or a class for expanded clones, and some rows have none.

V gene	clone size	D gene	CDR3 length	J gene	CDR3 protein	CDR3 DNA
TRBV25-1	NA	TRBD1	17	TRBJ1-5	CASSAGQGAYSNQPQHF	TGTGCCAGCAGTGCGGGACAGGGAGCTTATAGCAATCAGCCCCAGCATTTT
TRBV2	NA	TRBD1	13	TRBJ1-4	CASRRTGAEKLFF	TGTGCCAGCAGAAGAACAGGGGCTGAAAAACTGTTTTTT
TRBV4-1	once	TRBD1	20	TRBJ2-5	CASSQVVGTGLVSYKETQYF	TGCGCCAGCAGCCAAGTAGTTGGGACAGGGCTGGTCAGCTATAAAGAGACCCAGTACTTC
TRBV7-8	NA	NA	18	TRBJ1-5	CASSSLLGYGNSNQPQHF	TGTGCCAGCAGCTCCTTACTTGGTTACGGGAATAGCAATCAGCCCCAGCATTTT
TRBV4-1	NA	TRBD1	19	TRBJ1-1	CASSQGAGGGGYLNTEAFF	TGCGCCAGCAGCCAAGGTGCAGGGGGAGGTGGGTACCTGAACACTGAAGCTTTCTTT
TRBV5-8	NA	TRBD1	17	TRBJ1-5	CASSLPWGGTGDRPQHF	TGTGCCAGCAGCTTACCCTGGGGTGGGACAGGGGATCGGCCCCAGCATTTT
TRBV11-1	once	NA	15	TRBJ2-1	CASQRPRGTNNEQFF	TGTGCCAGCCAGCGGCCTAGGGGGACCAACAATGAGCAGTTCTTC
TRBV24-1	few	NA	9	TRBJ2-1	CDSYNEQFF	TGCGACAGTTACAATGAGCAGTTCTTC
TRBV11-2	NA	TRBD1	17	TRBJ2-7	CASSLVRPDRVNYEQYF	TGTGCCAGCAGCTTGGTACGGCCGGACAGGGTCAACTACGAGCAGTACTTC
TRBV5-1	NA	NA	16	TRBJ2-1	CASSLLTREAYNEQFF	TGCGCCAGCAGCTTGTTGACCAGGGAGGCATACAATGAGCAGTTCTTC
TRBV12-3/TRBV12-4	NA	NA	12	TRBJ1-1	CASSFGAPVAFF	TGTGCCAGCTCTTTTGGGGCCCCGGTGGCTTTCTTT
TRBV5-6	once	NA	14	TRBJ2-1	CASSPNLLAGEQFF	TGTGCCAGCAGCCCGAATCTGCTAGCTGGTGAGCAGTTCTTC
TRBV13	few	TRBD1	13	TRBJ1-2	CASTQTGVGGYTF	TGTGCCAGCACCCAGACAGGGGTGGGTGGCTACACCTTC
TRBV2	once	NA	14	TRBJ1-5	CASSSDSFNQPQHF	TGTGCCAGCAGTTCAGACAGTTTTAATCAGCCCCAGCATTTT
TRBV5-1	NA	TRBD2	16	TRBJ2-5	CASSYLAGGPRETQYF	TGCGCCAGCAGCTACCTAGCGGGAGGGCCACGGGAGACCCAGTACTTC
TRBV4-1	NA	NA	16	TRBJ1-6	CASSQEFTGYNSPLHF	TGCGCCAGCAGCCAAGAATTTACCGGGTATAATTCACCCCTCCACTTT
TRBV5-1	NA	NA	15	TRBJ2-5	CASSPTPDRGETQYF	TGCGCCAGCAGCCCCACCCCGGACCGAGGGGAGACCCAGTACTTC